This is a list of T cell receptor beta chains from one sample in a study of blood T cells in healthy people across ages. TCRdb recomputed calls from the 5' RACE reads with MiXCR, one row per CDR3 protein. The repertoire holds around 750,000 distinct CDR3 sequences, with about 55% as singletons. Sequenced material: blood. These receptors were taken from a man older than 75 in good health. Both conserved end residues are part of each CDR3. Each record gives: J gene, clone size, V gene, D gene, CDR3 DNA, CDR3 protein. D genes are given only for firm matches. A clone size is listed for some rows: how often the clone was seen (once, few, many), or a class if it is expanded.

j_call: TRBJ1-5; clone_size: .; v_call: TRBV7-2; d_call: .; cdr3_nt: TGTGCCAGCAGCGCCGGGTGGGGGCAGCCCCAGCATTTT; cdr3_aa: CASSAGWGQPQHF
j_call: TRBJ2-5; clone_size: .; v_call: TRBV6-5; d_call: .; cdr3_nt: TGTGCCAGCAGTTACTCGTACAGGGGGGGTGAAGAGACCCAGTACTTC; cdr3_aa: CASSYSYRGGEETQYF
j_call: TRBJ2-3; clone_size: .; v_call: TRBV7-9; d_call: TRBD1; cdr3_nt: TGTGCCAGCAGCTCTGACAGGGTGGAGCACAGATACGCGTATTTT; cdr3_aa: CASSSDRVEHRYAYF
j_call: TRBJ1-2; clone_size: .; v_call: TRBV20-1; d_call: .; cdr3_nt: TGCAGTGCTAGTCCCCTAACAGGAGCTAACTATGGCTACACCTTC; cdr3_aa: CSASPLTGANYGYTF
j_call: TRBJ1-2; clone_size: .; v_call: TRBV24-1; d_call: TRBD1; cdr3_nt: TGTGCCACCAGTACAGGGGGGAATAACTATGGCTACACCTTC; cdr3_aa: CATSTGGNNYGYTF
j_call: TRBJ2-7; clone_size: .; v_call: TRBV9; d_call: .; cdr3_nt: TGTGCCAGCAGCCGGGACGAAAGCTCCTACGAGCAGTACTTC; cdr3_aa: CASSRDESSYEQYF
j_call: TRBJ2-7; clone_size: .; v_call: TRBV7-2; d_call: .; cdr3_nt: TGTGCCAGCAGCTTTATAGGGGGGCTACTAGCGTCGTCCTACGAGCAGTACTTC; cdr3_aa: CASSFIGGLLASSYEQYF
j_call: TRBJ2-4; clone_size: .; v_call: TRBV7-9; d_call: TRBD1; cdr3_nt: TGTGCCAACGGACCGGGACAGGGAAACATTCAGTACTTC; cdr3_aa: CANGPGQGNIQYF
j_call: TRBJ2-7; clone_size: .; v_call: TRBV6-5; d_call: .; cdr3_nt: TGTGCCAGCAGAGTATGGGACGGACGGGAGCAGTACTTC; cdr3_aa: CASRVWDGREQYF
j_call: TRBJ2-4; clone_size: .; v_call: TRBV7-2; d_call: .; cdr3_nt: TGTGCCAGCAGCTCAACTACCGGGCGGCCAAACATTCAGTACTTC; cdr3_aa: CASSSTTGRPNIQYF
j_call: TRBJ2-5; clone_size: .; v_call: TRBV20-1; d_call: TRBD2; cdr3_nt: TGCAGTGCTAGACTGGGTCCTAGCGGCACCCGAGGAGAGACCCAGTACTTC; cdr3_aa: CSARLGPSGTRGETQYF
j_call: TRBJ2-5; clone_size: .; v_call: TRBV28; d_call: .; cdr3_nt: TGTGCCAGCAGTTTTCTCCGGGAATCGGAGACCCAGTACTTC; cdr3_aa: CASSFLRESETQYF
j_call: TRBJ2-7; clone_size: once; v_call: TRBV5-1; d_call: TRBD2; cdr3_nt: TGCGCCAGCAGCTTGGCGGCTGGCGGGACTAGCGGGAGGGTAGACGAGCAGTACTTC; cdr3_aa: CASSLAAGGTSGRVDEQYF
j_call: TRBJ1-2; clone_size: .; v_call: TRBV7-9; d_call: .; cdr3_nt: TGTGCCAGCCCAGACGAGGATACTTATGGCTACACCTTC; cdr3_aa: CASPDEDTYGYTF
j_call: TRBJ2-3; clone_size: once; v_call: TRBV7-9; d_call: .; cdr3_nt: TGTGCCAGCAGCTTACTTCCGGCCGGATACGCGTATTTT; cdr3_aa: CASSLLPAGYAYF
j_call: TRBJ2-5; clone_size: few; v_call: TRBV5-1; d_call: .; cdr3_nt: TGCGCCAGCAGCTTAAGACAGGTCGGCCTATACAATGAGCAGTACTTC; cdr3_aa: CASSLRQVGLYNEQYF
j_call: TRBJ2-7; clone_size: many; v_call: TRBV20-1; d_call: TRBD1; cdr3_nt: TGCAGTGCCCGGGACAGGCCGAGCTCCTACGAGCAGTACTTC; cdr3_aa: CSARDRPSSYEQYF
j_call: TRBJ2-2; clone_size: .; v_call: TRBV9; d_call: TRBD2; cdr3_nt: TGTGCCAGCAGCTTCCGACTAGCGGGAGGGAACACCGGGGAGCTGTTTTTT; cdr3_aa: CASSFRLAGGNTGELFF
j_call: TRBJ1-5; clone_size: .; v_call: TRBV11-3; d_call: .; cdr3_nt: TGTGCCAGCAGCTTAGATCCGTCAGGAGGGACGAGCAATCAGCCCCAGCATTTT; cdr3_aa: CASSLDPSGGTSNQPQHF
j_call: TRBJ2-4; clone_size: .; v_call: TRBV5-1; d_call: .; cdr3_nt: TGCGGCACCAGACATGACACGAAGGGGAACATTCAGTACTTC; cdr3_aa: CGTRHDTKGNIQYF
j_call: TRBJ2-7; clone_size: once; v_call: TRBV30; d_call: TRBD2; cdr3_nt: TGTGCCTGGAGTGCCCAGCGGGGGGTCTACGAGCAGTACTTC; cdr3_aa: CAWSAQRGVYEQYF
j_call: TRBJ2-5; clone_size: .; v_call: TRBV20-1; d_call: TRBD2; cdr3_nt: TGCAGTGCCATCGGGACTAGCGGAAGCCCCCAGGGGACCCAGTACTTC; cdr3_aa: CSAIGTSGSPQGTQYF
j_call: TRBJ2-5; clone_size: few; v_call: TRBV29-1; d_call: TRBD2; cdr3_nt: TGCAGCTACCGGGGGGGGGAGACCCAGTACTTC; cdr3_aa: CSYRGGETQYF
j_call: TRBJ2-3; clone_size: few; v_call: TRBV7-2; d_call: .; cdr3_nt: TGTGCCAGCAGCTTATTGGGGCAGGGGGGTCTAGATACGCAGTATTTT; cdr3_aa: CASSLLGQGGLDTQYF
j_call: TRBJ1-6; clone_size: .; v_call: TRBV20-1; d_call: .; cdr3_nt: TGCAGTGCTAGTCCCCACACTCGGACGGATAATTCACCCCTCCACTTT; cdr3_aa: CSASPHTRTDNSPLHF
j_call: TRBJ2-4; clone_size: few; v_call: TRBV5-5; d_call: TRBD1; cdr3_nt: TGTGCCAGCAGCGGAGGACAGGGCAACATTCAGTACTTC; cdr3_aa: CASSGGQGNIQYF
j_call: TRBJ1-2; clone_size: .; v_call: TRBV29-1; d_call: .; cdr3_nt: TGCAGCGTTGGCGTCGTTCAGCAGGGCTACACCTTC; cdr3_aa: CSVGVVQQGYTF
j_call: TRBJ1-5; clone_size: .; v_call: TRBV4-1; d_call: TRBD1; cdr3_nt: TGCGCCAGCAGCCAAGAAGACAGGGCGAATCAGCCCCAGCATTTT; cdr3_aa: CASSQEDRANQPQHF
j_call: TRBJ2-5; clone_size: once; v_call: TRBV5-1; d_call: .; cdr3_nt: TGCGCCAGCAGCCCTTGGGTAGCGAGAGAGACCCAGTACTTC; cdr3_aa: CASSPWVARETQYF
j_call: TRBJ2-6; clone_size: few; v_call: TRBV12-3/TRBV12-4; d_call: .; cdr3_nt: TGTGCCAGCAGTTTCGAGGAACTCTCTGGGGCCAACGTCCTGACTTTC; cdr3_aa: CASSFEELSGANVLTF
j_call: TRBJ2-3; clone_size: few; v_call: TRBV11-2; d_call: .; cdr3_nt: TGTGCCAGCAGCTTTCAAGCGCTGGGGAAGCACAGATACGCGTATTTT; cdr3_aa: CASSFQALGKHRYAYF
j_call: TRBJ1-4; clone_size: .; v_call: TRBV28; d_call: .; cdr3_nt: TGTGCCAGCCGCATGGGGGCGGGTGCGACTAATGAAAAACTGTTTTTT; cdr3_aa: CASRMGAGATNEKLFF
j_call: TRBJ1-2; clone_size: .; v_call: TRBV27; d_call: TRBD1; cdr3_nt: TGTGCCAGCAGTTTTCGGGCAGGGGGCTATGGCTACACCTTC; cdr3_aa: CASSFRAGGYGYTF
j_call: TRBJ2-1; clone_size: few; v_call: TRBV29-1; d_call: TRBD1; cdr3_nt: TGCAGCATTCCGGGACAGGGGACCTACAATGAGCAGTTCTTC; cdr3_aa: CSIPGQGTYNEQFF
j_call: TRBJ1-1; clone_size: .; v_call: TRBV28; d_call: .; cdr3_nt: TGTGCCAGCAGTTTATGGGCAGGCTCAATGAACACTGAAGCTTTCTTT; cdr3_aa: CASSLWAGSMNTEAFF
j_call: TRBJ2-7; clone_size: many; v_call: TRBV25-1; d_call: .; cdr3_nt: TGTGCCAGCAGTGCCCTCAGGGAGCAGTACTTC; cdr3_aa: CASSALREQYF
j_call: TRBJ2-7; clone_size: few; v_call: TRBV10-3; d_call: TRBD1; cdr3_nt: TGTGCCATCAGTCCGGGACAGGGGATCTACGAGCAGTACTTC; cdr3_aa: CAISPGQGIYEQYF
j_call: TRBJ1-2; clone_size: few; v_call: TRBV7-2; d_call: TRBD1; cdr3_nt: TGTGCCAGCAGCTTAAGGACAGGGATTAACTATGGCTACACCTTC; cdr3_aa: CASSLRTGINYGYTF
j_call: TRBJ2-1; clone_size: few; v_call: TRBV20-1; d_call: TRBD2; cdr3_nt: TGCAGTGCTAGGGGGGGGGGACTAGCCCCCGAGCAGTTCTTC; cdr3_aa: CSARGGGLAPEQFF
j_call: TRBJ2-7; clone_size: .; v_call: TRBV6-5; d_call: .; cdr3_nt: TGTGCCAGCATAGGACTTACCTACGAGCAGTACTTC; cdr3_aa: CASIGLTYEQYF
j_call: TRBJ2-1; clone_size: .; v_call: TRBV5-1; d_call: .; cdr3_nt: TGCGCCAGCAACCCCACTACGGGTAAAGGGTGGGGACAAAATGAGCAGTTCTTC; cdr3_aa: CASNPTTGKGWGQNEQFF
j_call: TRBJ2-1; clone_size: .; v_call: TRBV6-5; d_call: .; cdr3_nt: TGTGCCAGCAGTAAACGACTAGGGGATGAGCAGTTCTTC; cdr3_aa: CASSKRLGDEQFF
j_call: TRBJ2-5; clone_size: .; v_call: TRBV27; d_call: TRBD1; cdr3_nt: TGTGCCAGCAAGAGACAGGGAGAGGGGTACCAAGAGACCCAGTACTTC; cdr3_aa: CASKRQGEGYQETQYF
j_call: TRBJ2-3; clone_size: few; v_call: TRBV14; d_call: .; cdr3_nt: TGTGCCAGCAGTCATTCCCGGCAGTATTTT; cdr3_aa: CASSHSRQYF
j_call: TRBJ1-2; clone_size: few; v_call: TRBV20-1; d_call: .; cdr3_nt: TGCAGTGCTAGGATAGGGGGTGAGGACTATGGCTACACCTTC; cdr3_aa: CSARIGGEDYGYTF
j_call: TRBJ2-5; clone_size: once; v_call: TRBV20-1; d_call: TRBD1; cdr3_nt: TGCAGTGCCCATGGGACAGGGTACGAAGAGACCCAGTACTTC; cdr3_aa: CSAHGTGYEETQYF
j_call: TRBJ2-1; clone_size: few; v_call: TRBV29-1; d_call: TRBD1; cdr3_nt: TGCAGCGTCGCCGGTTGGGGACAGGGGCTATACAATGAGCAGTTCTTC; cdr3_aa: CSVAGWGQGLYNEQFF
j_call: TRBJ1-6; clone_size: .; v_call: TRBV4-1; d_call: .; cdr3_nt: TGCGCCAGCAGCCAAGATCAGGGACGGGAAGGCAGTTCACCCCTCCACTTT; cdr3_aa: CASSQDQGREGSSPLHF
j_call: TRBJ2-1; clone_size: .; v_call: TRBV5-1; d_call: .; cdr3_nt: TGCGCCAGCAGCTCTCCGGTTAGAGCCTACAATGAGCAGTTCTTC; cdr3_aa: CASSSPVRAYNEQFF
j_call: TRBJ1-6; clone_size: .; v_call: TRBV7-8; d_call: .; cdr3_nt: TGTGCCAGCAGCTTCGCCGGACTTGCCTCTAATTCACCCCTCCACTTT; cdr3_aa: CASSFAGLASNSPLHF
j_call: TRBJ2-4; clone_size: .; v_call: TRBV12-3/TRBV12-4; d_call: .; cdr3_nt: TGTGCCAGCAGTATAGGGGCGGGGAGGGCCAAAAACATTCAGTACTTC; cdr3_aa: CASSIGAGRAKNIQYF
j_call: TRBJ2-1; clone_size: .; v_call: TRBV12-3/TRBV12-4; d_call: .; cdr3_nt: TGTGCCAGCAGTTTAGGGACCCAAGAAGGGCTGGATGAGCAGTTCTTC; cdr3_aa: CASSLGTQEGLDEQFF
j_call: TRBJ2-7; clone_size: .; v_call: TRBV5-6; d_call: .; cdr3_nt: TGTGCCAGCAGCTTGTTAGGCACCTCTTTGTCGGGCGAGCAGTACTTC; cdr3_aa: CASSLLGTSLSGEQYF